Shown below are 25 T cell receptor beta chains from a single sample sequenced in a study of blood T cells in healthy people across ages. Primed by a sample-barcoded 5' primer and a J-beta primer mix, a second PCR proceeded for about 7 to 11 cycles. TCRdb itself ran the 5' RACE reads through MiXCR, one entry per CDR3 protein. This sample yields some 1,800,000 distinct CDR3 sequences, of which roughly two fifths are seen a single time; 23% belongs to the top ten. Input material: blood. Receptors originate from a human donor in good health.

This chain links TRBV7-2 with TRBJ2-3; TRBD1 or TRBD2 may be the D gene (5 bases each). Trimming shortened V by 5 bases and J by 1 base, and 13 bases separated the two germline ends. This CDR3 is 15 amino acids long. CDR1 and CDR2 (germline): SGHTA, FQGNSA. CDR3 sequence: CASSPVGVGTDTQYF. In DNA, the CDR3 is TGTGCCAGCAGCCCGGTGGGGGTTGGCACAGATACGCAGTATTTT.

This clonotype was seen a few times. V gene TRBV11-1 combines with J gene TRBJ1-1, with TRBD1 as a possible D gene (5 bases). Trimming stripped 0 bases from V and 4 bases from J, with 12 bases between. The CDR3 is 15 residues long. In germline, CDR1 is SGHAT, CDR2 FQDESV (reference sequence). CDR3 DNA sequence: TGTGCCAGCAGCTTAGCGATGGGGGGACTCACTGAAGCTTTCTTT. Amino acids: CASSLAMGGLTEAFF.

The rearrangement uses TRBV6-5 and TRBJ2-7; D not resolved. Germline CDR1 is MNHEY and CDR2 is SVGAGI. The V end lost 0 bases, the J end lost 0 bases, and 9 bases lay between the germline ends. The CDR3 covers 15 residues. The CDR3 DNA follows: TGTGCCAGCAGTTACTCGGGCATCTCCTCCTACGAGCAGTACTTC. It yields the protein CASSYSGISSYEQYF.

CDR3 loop: CASSREVRGTEAFF. The CDR3 nucleotides are TGCGCCAGCAGCCGGGAGGTGAGGGGGACTGAAGCTTTCTTT. The J gene is TRBJ1-1, the V gene TRBV5-1, with D possibly being TRBD1 (6 bases). The germline V gene has CDR1 SGHRS and CDR2 YFSETQ. Trimming cost V 4 bases and J 5 bases, with 15 bases left between them. CDR3 size: 14 residues.

This clonotype was counted between two and nine times. The chain joins TRBV20-1 to TRBJ1-1; the D is unclear. Germline V CDR1 and CDR2: DFQATT, SNEGSKA (reference sequence). The V gene lost 0 bases and the J gene lost 1 base, with 6 bases spanning the gap. This CDR3 has 13 residues. The CDR3 DNA reads TGCAGTGCTAGAGATGGCGAGAACACTGAAGCTTTCTTT. This codes for CSARDGENTEAFF.

This clonotype has a handful of counts. The chain links TRBV5-1 to TRBJ2-3; 10 positions match TRBD2. Trimming cost V 0 bases and J 4 bases; bases outside gene matches: 8. The CDR3 totals 17 residues. In germline, CDR1 is SGHRS, CDR2 YFSETQ. The chain's CDR3 is CASSLVSTGLASDTQYF. In nucleotides, the CDR3 is TGCGCCAGCAGCTTGGTCTCCACGGGACTAGCGTCAGATACGCAGTATTTT.

V gene TRBV7-2 combines with J gene TRBJ1-3; 7 bases map to TRBD1. CDR1 and CDR2 from the germline V gene are SGHTA and FQGNSA. CDR3 size: 16 residues. J gave up 0 bases and V 2 bases, and 4 bases lay outside the gene matches. The CDR3 protein is CASSLSTGVSGNTIYF. For the CDR3, the DNA is TGTGCCAGCAGCTTATCTACAGGGGTCTCTGGAAACACCATATATTTT.

V and J are TRBV24-1 and TRBJ1-2; 10 nucleotides line up with TRBD1. This CDR3 spans 15 amino acids. Germline-derived CDR1 and CDR2 are KGHDR and SFDVKD. The V and J ends lost 3 bases and 8 bases, in that order; junction bases with no gene match: 8. CDR3 amino acids: CATSDPRTGGIGYTF. The CDR3 bases are TGTGCCACCAGTGATCCTCGGACAGGGGGGATCGGCTACACCTTC.

The rearrangement uses TRBV4-3 and TRBJ1-2; tentatively, D is TRBD1 (6 bases). The CDR3 totals 17 residues. The germline CDR1 and CDR2 sequences are LGHNA and YSLEER. Trimming shortened V by 4 bases and J by 6 bases, and 24 bases separated the two germline ends. Here the CDR3 DNA reads TGCGCCAGCAGCCCTAGAGGGACCCGGACAGACTCCAATGGCTACACCTTC. Its translation is CASSPRGTRTDSNGYTF.

This chain connects TRBV14 to TRBJ1-4; weak D call: TRBD1 (6 bases). CDR1 SGHDN and CDR2 FVKESK come from the germline V gene. The CDR3 consists of 15 residues. The V end lost 1 base, the J end lost 1 base, and 7 bases lay between the germline ends. The CDR3 spells CASSQARGTNEKLFF. The CDR3 nucleotides read TGTGCCAGCAGCCAAGCCAGGGGAACTAATGAAAAACTGTTTTTT.

The chain couples TRBV5-1 to TRBJ1-1; 11 nucleotides line up with TRBD1. This CDR3 region has 16 residues. V was clipped by 1 base and J by 4 bases; unmatched bases: 6. Germline V lookup: CDR1 SGHRS, CDR2 YFSETQ. The CDR3 sequence: CASSLLRTGGFTEAFF. Here the CDR3 DNA reads TGCGCCAGCAGCTTGTTGCGGACAGGGGGCTTCACTGAAGCTTTCTTT.

The chain is built from TRBV12-3 or TRBV12-4 and TRBJ2-3; possible D gene TRBD1, 6 bases. V lost 7 bases and J 5 bases, leaving 10 bases between the germline ends. This CDR3 is 12 amino acids long. The CDR3 is CASNRAGDTQYF. The CDR3 bases are TGTGCCAGCAACAGGGCGGGAGATACGCAGTATTTT.

This clonotype has a handful of counts. The rearrangement links TRBV13 to TRBJ2-5, with 7 positions matching TRBD1. The closer fit of TRBJ2-7 to the DNA end suggests the J call may be wrong. This CDR3 has 14 amino acids. Looked up from germline, CDR1 is PRHDT and CDR2 is FYEKMQ (reference sequence). CDR3 amino acids: CASSSTLQGNEQYF. The CDR3 region has the DNA TGTGCCAGCAGCTCCACACTACAGGGGAACGAGCAGTACTTC.

The rearrangement links TRBV4-1 to TRBJ2-2; D unresolved. This CDR3 is 12 amino acids long. Deletions cut 9 bases from V and 4 bases from J, with 9 bases between. Germline V lookup: CDR1 MGHRA, CDR2 YSYEKL. CDR3 nucleotides: TGCGCCAGTCGAACAACCACCGGGGAGCTGTTTTTT. It translates to CASRTTTGELFF.

Only a few counts were recorded for this clonotype. This chain links TRBV12-3 or TRBV12-4 with TRBJ2-5, with TRBD2 as a possible D gene (7 bases). V lost 6 bases and J 5 bases, leaving 16 bases between the germline ends. The CDR3 runs 14 residues. DNA for the CDR3: TGTGCCAGCAGCTTATCGGGGGGCTGGGAGACCCAGTACTTC. Protein product: CASSLSGGWETQYF.

The chain combines TRBV4-2 with TRBJ2-1; 8 bases fit TRBD2. The CDR3 is 14 residues long. Germline CDR1 and CDR2: LGHNA and YNFKEQ. Trimming took 2 bases from V and 6 from J; bases not matched to a gene: 3. The DNA of the CDR3 is TGTGCCAGCAGCCAAACTAGCGGTCTCAATGAGCAGTTCTTC. This codes for CASSQTSGLNEQFF.

CDR3 in DNA: TGTGCCAGCAGCGGGCTCCTCTGGGACGACACCGGGGAGCTGTTTTTT. This gives the protein CASSGLLWDDTGELFF. The chain has TRBV5-6 and TRBJ2-2, with D perhaps being TRBD1 or TRBD2 (5 bases each). With 4 bases removed from V and 3 bases from J, the gap between germline ends came to 16 bases. The CDR3 length is 16 residues. Germline V gene data show CDR1 as SGHDT and CDR2 as YYEEEE.

In DNA form, the CDR3 reads TGTGCCATCAGTGAGCCCGGGCGAGCGGGGGATGAGCAGTTCTTC. It is translated as CAISEPGRAGDEQFF. The rearrangement joins TRBV10-3 to TRBJ2-1; 8 nucleotides match TRBD2. The V gene's germline CDR1 is ENHRY and CDR2 SYGVKD. The junction had 8 bases not matched to a gene; V was cut back by 2 bases and J by 8 bases. This CDR3 is built from 15 residues.

The chain employs TRBV20-1 and TRBJ1-4; no clear D. The ends were cut back, 3 bases at V and 8 bases at J, with 16 bases in the middle. Germline assignment: CDR1 DFQATT and CDR2 SNEGSKA (reference sequence). There are 14 residues in the CDR3. The CDR3 nucleotides read TGCAGTGCTAGCCTCGAGACCCGGGGAGAAAAACTGTTTTTT. Encoded protein: CSASLETRGEKLFF.

To note about this clonotype: At one end the junction does not follow the germline gene, possibly because of a read error. The chain carries TRBV4-2 and TRBJ2-3, with D perhaps matching TRBD1 (6 bases). This CDR3 is built from 17 residues. Germline loops: CDR1 LGHNA, CDR2 YNFKEQ. The CDR3 region is CASSQEVGGRPGDTQYF. The CDR3 region has the DNA TGTGCCAGCAGTCAAGAAGTAGGGGGTCGCCCTGGAGATACGCAGTATTTT.

This clonotype appeared a few times. The V and J genes are TRBV7-8 and TRBJ2-1, with 8 bases identical to TRBD2. Germline values: CDR1 SGHVS, CDR2 FQNEAQ. CDR3 size: 14 residues. V lost 5 bases and J lost 5; bases outside the gene matches: 5. CDR3 amino acids: CASSPVGGDNEQFF. CDR3 bases: TGTGCCAGCAGCCCAGTCGGGGGGGACAATGAGCAGTTCTTC.

The gene calls are TRBV29-1 and TRBJ2-7, with D possibly TRBD1 on 6 matching bases. CDR1 SQVTM and CDR2 ANQGSEA come from the germline V gene. This CDR3 has 13 amino acids. The V end was cut by 6 bases, the J end by 2 bases, with 14 bases between. The CDR3 DNA follows: TGCAGCGTGCACTTACAGGGACCCTACGAGCAGTACTTC. It yields the protein CSVHLQGPYEQYF.

This clonotype has at least ten counts. V usage is TRBV5-8 and J usage is TRBJ1-2; D might be TRBD1 (5 bases). Germline loops: CDR1 SGHTS, CDR2 YDEGEE. The V gene lost 5 bases and the J gene lost 3 bases, with 11 bases spanning the gap. There are 13 residues in the CDR3. In DNA form, the CDR3 reads TGTGCCAGCAGATCCGGGACGGACTATGGCTACACCTTC. This sequence encodes CASRSGTDYGYTF.

The V gene is TRBV20-1, the J gene TRBJ2-3, with TRBD2 as a possible D gene (6 bases). CDR3 length: 14 amino acids. Trimming removed 0 bases from V and 6 bases from J, with 13 bases in between. The V gene's germline CDR1 is DFQATT and CDR2 SNEGSKA (reference sequence). CDR3 in amino acids: CSARDRRGSDTQYF. CDR3 DNA: TGCAGTGCTAGAGATCGGCGGGGTAGTGATACGCAGTATTTT.

The genes are TRBV7-9 and TRBJ1-5; weak D call: TRBD1 (5 bases). The CDR3 sequence is 17 residues long. From germline, CDR1 is SEHNR and CDR2 FQNEAQ (reference sequence). V was pared by 5 bases and J by 0 bases, with 17 bases between. The CDR3 sequence is CASSGSEAQGSNQPQHF. For the CDR3, the DNA is TGTGCCAGCAGCGGCTCTGAGGCCCAGGGTAGCAATCAGCCCCAGCATTTT.